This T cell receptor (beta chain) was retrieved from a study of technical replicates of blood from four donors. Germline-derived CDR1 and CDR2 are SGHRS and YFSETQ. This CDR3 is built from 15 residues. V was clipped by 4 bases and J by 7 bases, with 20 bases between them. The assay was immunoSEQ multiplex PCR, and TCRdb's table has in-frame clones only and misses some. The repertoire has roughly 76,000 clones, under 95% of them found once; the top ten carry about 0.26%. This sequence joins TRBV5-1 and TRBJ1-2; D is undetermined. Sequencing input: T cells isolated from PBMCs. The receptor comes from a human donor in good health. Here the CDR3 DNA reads TGCGCCAGCAGCCTACCTATCCCGCGGGAGGGTGGCTACACCTTC. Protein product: CASSLPIPREGGYTF.